Sequencing of this T cell receptor (beta chain) was carried out in a study of beta chain features in type 1 diabetes. Overall study: Sorted cells from all samples, numbering approximately 100 million, were examined.

Findings of the study overall: In all four CD4+ subsets, TCRB CDR3 length was significantly, moderately reduced in type 1 diabetes. Patients showed naive, central memory and Treg TCRB repertoires that appeared more similar than those of healthy donors. More deletions and fewer insertions at VDJ junctions were seen in type 1 diabetes patients.

Sequencing targeted expressed TCRB transcripts, as all isolated RNA had been reverse transcribed. This table comes from immunoSEQ multiplex PCR, and its TCRdb copy is limited to in-frame clones, with some not included. The profile shows approximately 280,000 clones, over 12% of them singletons. The CDR3 loop spans 15 amino acids. V gave up 3 bases and J gave up 4 bases, with 13 bases separating them. From germline, CDR1 is SGHTA and CDR2 FQGNSA. Comments on this clone: Its specificity is unknown.

J is TRBJ1-5 and V is TRBV7-2; unclear D gene. The sequenced material came from naive CD4+ T cells from blood. The receptor's source is a man aged 18 to 29 with type 1 diabetes. The CDR3 sequence is CASSLVTALNQPQHF. In DNA form, the CDR3 reads TGTGCCAGCAGCTTGGTAACAGCACTTAATCAGCCCCAGCATTTT.